This T cell receptor (beta chain) was sequenced for a study of blood T cell repertoires in COVID-19. Study overall: COVID-19 samples from acute and convalescent phases originated in the United States, Italy and Spain. The analysed material was cDNA or gDNA that came from T cells, B-cell-depleted T cells, or PBMCs.

Original processing methods: How many nucleated cells were present was estimated from reference gene primer amplification. Measured with immunoSEQ multiplex PCR; TCRdb has only the in-frame clones, and not every one. For V, J and clone size, that table is used; D and trimming come from the DNA. Of 310,000 or so clones listed, approximately 85% are singletons. The germline CDR1 and CDR2 sequences are MDHEN and SYDVKM. CDR3 length equals 14 residues. Deletions cut 8 bases from V and 0 bases from J, with 10 bases between. The sequenced sample consisted of peripheral blood. The V gene is TRBV28, the J gene TRBJ1-4, with a weak D call TRBD1 (6 bases). The receptor was derived from a woman between 50 and 59 years old with acute or convalescent COVID-19. The DNA of the CDR3 is TGTGCCAGCTGGGGGCGAGCAACTAATGAAAAACTGTTTTTT. Its protein product is CASWGRATNEKLFF.